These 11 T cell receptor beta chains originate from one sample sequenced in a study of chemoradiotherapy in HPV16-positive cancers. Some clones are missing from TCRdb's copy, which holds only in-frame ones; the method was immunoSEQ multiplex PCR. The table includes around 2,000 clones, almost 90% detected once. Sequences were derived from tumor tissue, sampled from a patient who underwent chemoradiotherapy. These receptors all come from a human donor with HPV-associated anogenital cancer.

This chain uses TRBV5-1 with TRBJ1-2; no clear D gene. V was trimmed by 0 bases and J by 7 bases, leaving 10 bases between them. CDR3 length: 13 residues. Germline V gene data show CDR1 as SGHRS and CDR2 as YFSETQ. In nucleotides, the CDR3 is TGCGCCAGCAGCTTGGAAGGGCACGCTGGCTACACCTTC. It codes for CASSLEGHAGYTF.

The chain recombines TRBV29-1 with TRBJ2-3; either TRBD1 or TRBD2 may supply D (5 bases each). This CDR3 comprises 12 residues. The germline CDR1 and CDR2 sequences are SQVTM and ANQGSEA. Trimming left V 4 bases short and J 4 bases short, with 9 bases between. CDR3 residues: CSVARGPDTQYF. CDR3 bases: TGCAGCGTTGCACGGGGCCCAGATACGCAGTATTTT.

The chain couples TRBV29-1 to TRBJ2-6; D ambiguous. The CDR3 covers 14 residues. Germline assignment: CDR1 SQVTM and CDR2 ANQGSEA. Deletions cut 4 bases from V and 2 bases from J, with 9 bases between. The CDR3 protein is CSVAFGAGANVLTF. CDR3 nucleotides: TGCAGCGTTGCGTTTGGGGCTGGGGCCAACGTCCTGACTTTC.

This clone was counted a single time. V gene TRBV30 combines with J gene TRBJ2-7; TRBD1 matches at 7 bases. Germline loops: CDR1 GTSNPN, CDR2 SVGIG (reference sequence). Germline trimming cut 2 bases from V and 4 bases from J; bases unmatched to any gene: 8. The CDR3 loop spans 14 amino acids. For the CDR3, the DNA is TGTGCCTGGAGTCGCACGTCAGGGGGTTACGAGCAGTACTTC. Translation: CAWSRTSGGYEQYF.

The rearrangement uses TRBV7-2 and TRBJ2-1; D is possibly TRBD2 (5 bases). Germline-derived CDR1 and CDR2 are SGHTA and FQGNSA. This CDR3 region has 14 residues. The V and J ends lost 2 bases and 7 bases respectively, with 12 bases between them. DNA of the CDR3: TGTGCCAGCAGCTTATCCAAAACGGGGAATGAGCAGTTCTTC. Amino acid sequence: CASSLSKTGNEQFF.

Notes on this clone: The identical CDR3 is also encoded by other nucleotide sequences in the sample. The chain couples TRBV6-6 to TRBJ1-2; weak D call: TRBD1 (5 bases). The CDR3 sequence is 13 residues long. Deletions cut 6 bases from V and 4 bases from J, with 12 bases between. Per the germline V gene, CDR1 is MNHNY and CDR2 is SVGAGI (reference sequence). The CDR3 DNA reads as TGTGCCAGCAGCGAACGGGGACTCTATGGCTACACCTTC. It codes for CASSERGLYGYTF.

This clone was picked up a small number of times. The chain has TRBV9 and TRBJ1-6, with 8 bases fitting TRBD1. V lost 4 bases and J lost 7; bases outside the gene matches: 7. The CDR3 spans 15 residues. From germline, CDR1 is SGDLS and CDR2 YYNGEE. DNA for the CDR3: TGTGCCAGCAGCATCCGGGACAGGCAGAATTCACCCCTCCACTTT. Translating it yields CASSIRDRQNSPLHF.

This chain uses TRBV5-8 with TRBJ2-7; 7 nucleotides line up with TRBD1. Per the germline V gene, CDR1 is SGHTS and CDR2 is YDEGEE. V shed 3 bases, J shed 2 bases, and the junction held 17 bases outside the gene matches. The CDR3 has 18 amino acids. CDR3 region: CASSSPSRTGLDPYEQYV. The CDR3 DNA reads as TGTGCCAGCAGCTCACCGTCCAGGACAGGCCTCGACCCCTACGAGCAGTACGTC.

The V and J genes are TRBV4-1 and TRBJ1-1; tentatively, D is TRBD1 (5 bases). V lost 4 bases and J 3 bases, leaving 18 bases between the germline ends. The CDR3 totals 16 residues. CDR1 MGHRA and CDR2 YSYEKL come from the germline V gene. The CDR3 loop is CASSRHNGGIDTEAFF. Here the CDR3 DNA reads TGCGCCAGCAGCCGACATAACGGGGGTATCGACACTGAAGCTTTCTTT.

The CDR3 spells CASSLRTGSGYTF. The CDR3 coding sequence is TGTGCCAGCAGTTTACGGACAGGATCTGGCTACACCTTC. The chain uses TRBV27 and TRBJ1-2; TRBD1 agrees at 7 bases. V was pared by 2 bases and J by 7 bases, with 4 bases of the junction left unmatched. The CDR3 sequence is 13 residues long. Germline loops: CDR1 MNHEY, CDR2 SMNVEV (reference sequence).

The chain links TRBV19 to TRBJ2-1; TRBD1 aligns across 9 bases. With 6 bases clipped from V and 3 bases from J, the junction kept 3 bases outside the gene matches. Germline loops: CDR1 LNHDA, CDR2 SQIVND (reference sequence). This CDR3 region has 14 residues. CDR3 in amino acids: CASRGQGFYNEQFF. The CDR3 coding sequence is TGTGCCAGTAGGGGACAGGGTTTCTACAATGAGCAGTTCTTC.